One and the same sample provided the 13 T cell receptor beta chains below, sequenced in a study of CD8+CD57+ T cells in acquired aplastic anemia. Genomic DNA served as template for TCR beta VDJ and CDR3 profiling. TCRdb re-derived calls from the reads in MiXCR, one entry per CDR3 protein. The table records about 220,000 distinct CDR3 sequences, 30% to 40% of them present only once. The sequenced sample consisted of sorted CD4+, CD8+, or CD8+CD57+ T cells (not recorded which) from PBMCs. Source of these receptors: a human donor in good health, serving as a control.

This clonotype was detected many times. The rearrangement uses TRBV12-3 or TRBV12-4 and TRBJ2-5, with TRBD1 matching over 8 bases. The CDR3 spans 14 residues. The trim removed 6 bases at V and 6 bases at J, leaving 9 bases unmatched. CDR3 protein: CASSERQGLKTQYF. CDR3 coding DNA: TGTGCCAGCAGCGAGAGACAGGGGTTGAAGACCCAGTACTTC.

This clonotype was seen at least ten times. The gene calls are TRBV6-1 and TRBJ2-3, with D possibly being TRBD2 (6 bases). In germline, CDR1 is MNHNS, CDR2 SASEGT. Trimming left V 7 bases short and J 2 bases short, with 13 bases between. The CDR3 totals 14 residues. The CDR3: CASKADYYTDTQYF. The CDR3 coding sequence is TGTGCCAGCAAGGCGGACTACTACACAGATACGCAGTATTTT.

This clonotype was counted only a few times. The chain has TRBV3-1 and TRBJ1-2; 8 bases agree with TRBD1. The CDR3 is 15 amino acids. V shed 1 base and J 4 bases; nucleotides not matched to a gene: 5. Germline V gives CDR1 LGHDT, CDR2 YNNKEL (reference sequence). Here the CDR3 reads CASSQGTGSSYGYTF. CDR3 in DNA: TGTGCCAGCAGCCAAGGGACAGGGTCTAGCTATGGCTACACCTTC.

On this clonotype: Being one base from a much bigger clone, this may be a read error. A read error is likely, as this CDR3 ends without the conserved phenylalanine or tryptophan. The CDR3 protein is CASSPRGGITSGYTV. The CDR3 DNA reads TGTGCCAGCAGCCCCCGCGGGGGCATCACCTCTGGCTACACCGTC. This chain links TRBV9 with TRBJ1-2; possibly TRBD1 for D (6 bases). The CDR3 totals 15 residues. Trimming shortened V by 4 bases and J by 7 bases, and 20 bases separated the two germline ends. In germline, CDR1 is SGDLS, CDR2 YYNGEE.

This clonotype was observed many times. The chain carries TRBV19 and TRBJ1-5, with D perhaps matching TRBD1 (6 bases). CDR1 and CDR2 (germline): LNHDA, SQIVND (reference sequence). V was clipped by 2 bases and J by 6 bases, with 8 bases between them. The CDR3 is made up of 13 amino acids. CDR3 bases: TGTGCCAGTAGTATAATACAGGGTCAGCCCCAGCATTTT. It encodes CASSIIQGQPQHF.

At least ten counts were recorded for this clonotype. The chain joins TRBV2 to TRBJ1-6; D is undetermined. The CDR3 is 14 amino acids. CDR1 SNHLY and CDR2 FYNNEI come from the germline V gene. The germline V and J ends were trimmed by 10 bases and 12 bases, with 22 bases remaining between them. The CDR3 loop is CATSLDGFMGPLHF. CDR3 DNA: TGTGCCACCAGCCTTGACGGGTTTATGGGACCCCTCCACTTT.

The chain recombines TRBV25-1 with TRBJ2-5; the match to TRBD2 covers 7 bases. In germline, CDR1 is MGHDK, CDR2 SYGVNS. The trim removed 4 bases at V and 5 bases at J, leaving 7 bases unmatched. The length of the CDR3 is 14 residues. DNA for the CDR3: TGTGCCAGCAGTGGAGGGCGGGGAGGGGAGACCCAGTACTTC. As protein: CASSGGRGGETQYF.

This rearrangement joins TRBV19 to TRBJ1-1, with a possible D match to TRBD1 (6 bases). The germline V gene encodes CDR1 LNHDA and CDR2 SQIVND (reference sequence). The CDR3 has 14 residues. The CDR3 sequence: CASRDKLRGTEAFF. The CDR3 DNA reads TGTGCTAGCCGGGACAAATTAAGAGGGACTGAAGCTTTCTTT.

The DNA of the CDR3 is TGTGCCAGCAGCCTAGGGGGACTTGAGCAGTTCTTC. Translation gives CASSLGGLEQFF. The chain employs TRBV2 and TRBJ2-1, with D perhaps TRBD1 or TRBD2 (6 bases each). CDR1 SNHLY and CDR2 FYNNEI come from the germline V gene. Trimming cost V 6 bases and J 9 bases, with 12 bases left between them. This CDR3 comprises 12 residues. Together with reference TRBV2 and TRBJ2-1, the CDR3 gives the full variable domain: EPEVTQTPSHQVTQMGQEVILRCVPISNHLYFYWYRQILGQKVEFLVSFYNNEISEKSEIFDDQFSVERPDGSNFTLKIRSTKLEDSAMYFCASSLGGLEQFFGPGTRLTVL.

The V and J genes are TRBV4-1 and TRBJ1-1, with 9 bases lining up with TRBD1. The CDR3 sequence is 15 residues long. J lost 1 base, V lost 4 bases, and 4 bases had no gene match. Germline loops: CDR1 MGHRA, CDR2 YSYEKL. This chain's CDR3 is CASSLRDRENTEAFF. In DNA, the CDR3 is TGCGCCAGCAGCCTTAGGGACAGGGAGAACACTGAAGCTTTCTTT.

This chain joins TRBV5-1 and TRBJ2-7; 8 positions match TRBD1. The length of the CDR3 is 13 residues. Losses at the gene ends were 4 bases for V and 3 bases for J; bases not matched to a gene: 3. Germline V gives CDR1 SGHRS, CDR2 YFSETQ. Written as DNA, the CDR3 is TGCGCCAGCAGCGCCGGGACAGGCTACGAGCAGTACTTC. Translated, it gives CASSAGTGYEQYF.

The CDR3 nucleotides read TGTGCCAGCGGTAAGGACAGGGGGGTTCTGACAGATACGCAGTATTTT. Translating gives CASGKDRGVLTDTQYF. The chain recombines TRBV2 with TRBJ2-3, with 10 bases identical to TRBD1. This CDR3 has 16 residues. Germline CDR1 and CDR2: SNHLY and FYNNEI. After removal of 8 bases from V and 3 bases from J, the junction contained 11 bases not matched to a gene.

This clonotype was seen many times. V gene TRBV7-6 combines with J gene TRBJ1-2, with D perhaps matching TRBD1 (5 bases). This CDR3 comprises 14 residues. Germline-derived CDR1 and CDR2 are SGHVS and FNYEAQ. Trimming stripped 4 bases from V and 4 bases from J, with 13 bases between. The DNA for the CDR3 is TGTGCCAGCAGCTACCCCGGGGGGATCTATGGCTACACCTTC. This codes for CASSYPGGIYGYTF.